This TCR beta chain was sequenced in a study of PD-1 blockade in mismatch repair-deficient tumors. The protocol was immunoSEQ multiplex PCR, while the TCRdb copy is restricted to in-frame clones and leaves out a portion. Found here are roughly 9,000 clones, around 85% of them singletons; the top ten hold 0.97%. The CDR3 contains 14 residues. Trimming stripped 3 bases from V and 3 bases from J, with 10 bases between. Germline V gene sequence: CDR1 ENHRY, CDR2 SYGVKD. The rearrangement joins TRBV10-3 to TRBJ2-3; TRBD2 is a possible D gene (5 bases). This TCR was recovered from an adult with mismatch repair-deficient cancer. The source material was PBMCs, sampled 46 to 49 weeks after starting pembrolizumab. In DNA form, the CDR3 reads TGTGCCATCAGTGACTCAGCGGAGACAGATACGCAGTATTTT. Protein product: CAISDSAETDTQYF.